The clone carrying this TCR beta chain was seen at least ten times. This beta chain slipped into a library made for alpha chains as a stray read, so its size is not meaningful. In the library, each TCR cDNA molecule bore its own unique molecular identifier. TCRdb redid the calling of the 5' RACE reads with MiXCR, one entry per CDR3 protein. The data hold more than 9,000 distinct CDR3 sequences, with approximately 6.2% observed a single time. The CDR3 is 13 amino acids. The V gene lost 4 bases and the J gene lost 3 bases, with 9 bases spanning the gap. The germline gives CDR1 GTSNPN, CDR2 SVGIG (reference sequence). Stated time point: sample taken at primary tumor resection. Unsorted whole RNA from tumor, nontumor lung or frozen PBMC underwent sequencing. The donors were about 67 patients with non-small cell lung cancer that was early-stage and untreated. This sample was taken from a study of spatial heterogeneity in lung cancer. Across the study: Within raw reads, each unique TCR and UMI combination appeared on average more than ten times.

This receptor was taken from a male donor with early-stage non-small cell lung cancer. Here the sequenced sample was normal lung tissue next to the tumor, taken at surgery. The chain is built from TRBV30 and TRBJ2-2; D unclear. CDR3 sequence: CAWKSEDTGELFF. DNA for the CDR3: TGTGCCTGGAAATCAGAGGACACCGGGGAGCTGTTTTTT.